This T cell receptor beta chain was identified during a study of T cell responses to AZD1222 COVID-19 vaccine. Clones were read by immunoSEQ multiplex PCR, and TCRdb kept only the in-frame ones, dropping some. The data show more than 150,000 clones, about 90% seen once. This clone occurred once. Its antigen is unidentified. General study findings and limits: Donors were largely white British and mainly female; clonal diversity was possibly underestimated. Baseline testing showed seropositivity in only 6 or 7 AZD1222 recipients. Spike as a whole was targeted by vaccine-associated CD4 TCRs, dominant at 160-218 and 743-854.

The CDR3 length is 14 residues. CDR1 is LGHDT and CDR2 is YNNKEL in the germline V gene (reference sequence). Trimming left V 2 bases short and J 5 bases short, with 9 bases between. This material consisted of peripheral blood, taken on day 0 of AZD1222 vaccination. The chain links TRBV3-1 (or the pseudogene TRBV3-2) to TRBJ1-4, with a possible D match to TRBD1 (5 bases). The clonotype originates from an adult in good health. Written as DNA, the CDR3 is TGTGCCAGCAGCCAACACGGGGCGAATGAAAAACTGTTTTTT. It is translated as CASSQHGANEKLFF.